Shown below are 22 T cell receptor beta chains from a single sample sequenced in a study of T cell repertoires in cytomegalovirus infection. In TCRdb, the reads were re-called with MiXCR into one record per CDR3 protein. The sample lists around 360,000 distinct CDR3 sequences, about 34% occurring once. No antigen is known for these receptors. The sequencing here drew on cultured PBMCs, taken from culture after CMV antigen stimulation. The receptors stem from a human donor in good health (CMV status not recorded). Some clones in this sample may be carry-over from other donors' samples.

This chain joins TRBV20-1 and TRBJ2-5; no definite D call. Germline V gene data show CDR1 as DFQATT and CDR2 as SNEGSKA (reference sequence). Trimming removed 6 bases at V and 4 bases at J, with 12 bases between. CDR3 length: 12 residues. The CDR3 bases are TGCAGTGCGGAGCTAGAGCTAGAGACCCAGTACTTC. It specifies CSAELELETQYF.

The chain carries TRBV6-8 and TRBJ2-7; maybe TRBD2 (5 bases). Per germline, CDR1 MNHGY and CDR2 SAAAGT. The CDR3 contains 13 residues. V was cut by 2 bases and J by 3 bases, with 8 bases left in between. CDR3 in DNA: TGTGCCAGCAGTTACCGCCGGGACTACGAGCAGTACTTC. Translating it yields CASSYRRDYEQYF.

This clonotype has just a few counts. V is TRBV4-3 and J is TRBJ1-6; TRBD1 is a possible D gene (5 bases). CDR1 is LGHNA and CDR2 is YSLEER in the germline V gene. Trimming left V 0 bases short and J 13 bases short, with 16 bases between. The CDR3 is made up of 15 amino acids. The CDR3 loop reads CASSQEAGPIGPLHF. In DNA, the CDR3 is TGCGCCAGCAGCCAAGAAGCAGGGCCCATCGGGCCCCTCCACTTT.

The chain has TRBV15 and TRBJ1-2; D is perhaps TRBD1 (6 bases). V was cut by 5 bases and J by 6 bases, with 16 bases left in between. CDR3 length: 14 amino acids. From germline, CDR1 is LNHNV and CDR2 YYDKDF (reference sequence). CDR3 in amino acids: CATSVEGVRDGYTF. The DNA of the CDR3 is TGTGCCACCAGCGTCGAGGGGGTTAGGGATGGCTACACCTTC.

The chain recombines TRBV6-2 or TRBV6-3 with TRBJ2-2; D is possibly TRBD2 (6 bases). Trimming pared 1 base from V and 0 bases from J, leaving 6 bases between. This CDR3 spans 15 amino acids. Germline CDR1 MNHEY, CDR2 SVGEGT. CDR3 residues: CASSYWGANTGELFF. CDR3 in DNA: TGTGCCAGCAGTTACTGGGGGGCGAACACCGGGGAGCTGTTTTTT.

This clonotype was seen ten or more times. The chain employs TRBV7-2 and TRBJ2-5, with D possibly matching TRBD2 (6 bases). In germline, CDR1 is SGHTA, CDR2 FQGNSA. V gave up 5 bases and J gave up 5 bases, with 18 bases separating them. This CDR3 spans 15 amino acids. The CDR3, as DNA: TGTGCCAGCAGCCGGGACTTTCTGGTGTTGGAGACCCAGTACTTC. The encoded protein is CASSRDFLVLETQYF.

In this sample, this clonotype turned up a few times. This chain joins TRBV7-2 and TRBJ2-1; 8 bases are a match to TRBD1. This CDR3 has 14 residues. Losses at the gene ends were 5 bases for V and 5 bases for J; bases not matched to a gene: 5. The V gene's germline CDR1 is SGHTA and CDR2 FQGNSA. CDR3 nucleotides: TGTGCCAGCAGCGGAGGACAGGGAAACAATGAGCAGTTCTTC. Its translation: CASSGGQGNNEQFF.

This chain connects TRBV7-2 to TRBJ2-2; 10 positions agree with TRBD2. The junction had 9 bases not matched to a gene; V was cut back by 5 bases and J by 3 bases. This CDR3 is built from 17 residues. CDR1 and CDR2 (germline): SGHTA, FQGNSA. CDR3 amino acids: CASSRTGTSVDTGELFF. CDR3 DNA: TGTGCCAGCAGCAGGACGGGGACTAGCGTTGACACCGGGGAGCTGTTTTTT.

The chain combines TRBV11-3 with TRBJ2-1; D call uncertain. Germline V gene sequence: CDR1 SGHNT, CDR2 YENEEA. The CDR3 loop spans 16 amino acids. The ends were cut back, 1 base at V and 6 bases at J, with 16 bases in the middle. CDR3: CASSLGRVDLGNEQFF. The CDR3 DNA sequence: TGTGCCAGCAGCTTAGGCCGGGTCGACTTGGGCAATGAGCAGTTCTTC.

In this sample, this clonotype turned up once. V and J are TRBV7-2 and TRBJ1-2; unclear D gene. Germline CDR1 SGHTA, CDR2 FQGNSA. The V end was cut by 2 bases, the J end by 8 bases, with 12 bases between. The CDR3 totals 13 residues. The CDR3 DNA reads as TGTGCCAGCAGCTTAAAAGACAATAGAGGCTACACCTTC. As protein: CASSLKDNRGYTF.

This chain links TRBV4-3 with TRBJ1-4; D uncertain. V lost 4 bases and J lost 1, with 7 bases in between. The CDR3 is 14 residues long. Per the germline V gene, CDR1 is LGHNA and CDR2 is YSLEER. The CDR3 DNA reads as TGCGCCAGCAGCCCGGTGGGAACTAATGAAAAACTGTTTTTT. Its protein product is CASSPVGTNEKLFF.

This clonotype has just a few counts. The chain is built from TRBV12-3 or TRBV12-4 and TRBJ1-1; D might be TRBD1 (6 bases). This CDR3 spans 15 amino acids. Trimming took off 0 bases at V and 0 bases at J, with 8 bases between the two ends. CDR3 sequence (DNA): TGTGCCAGCAGTTTAGCGCGGGACATGAACACTGAAGCTTTCTTT. It encodes CASSLARDMNTEAFF.

This chain connects TRBV4-1 to TRBJ2-4; D remains unclear. This CDR3 contains 17 residues. The V end was cut by 0 bases, the J end by 0 bases, with 12 bases between. The germline V gene encodes CDR1 MGHRA and CDR2 YSYEKL. The CDR3, as DNA: TGCGCCAGCAGCCAAGAGCGGAGCTCGCTAGCCAAAAACATTCAGTACTTC. As protein: CASSQERSSLAKNIQYF.

The chain links TRBV29-1 to TRBJ2-1, with TRBD2 identical over 7 bases. The CDR3 has 12 residues. V lost 5 bases and J lost 2; bases outside the gene matches: 0. Looked up from germline, CDR1 is SQVTM and CDR2 is ANQGSEA. The CDR3 loop reads CSVTSAYNEQFF. For the CDR3, the DNA is TGCAGCGTTACTAGCGCCTACAATGAGCAGTTCTTC.

V usage is TRBV28 and J usage is TRBJ1-1; TRBD1 aligns across 9 bases. V was pared by 5 bases and J by 11 bases, with 15 bases of the junction left unmatched. The CDR3 spans 15 residues. Germline-derived CDR1 and CDR2 are MDHEN and SYDVKM. This CDR3 reads CASSPPGQGSAVAFF. CDR3 DNA sequence: TGTGCCAGCAGTCCTCCGGGACAGGGTTCGGCGGTCGCTTTCTTT.

The chain recombines TRBV29-1 with TRBJ2-1, with a weak D call TRBD2 (5 bases). The germline CDR1 and CDR2 sequences are SQVTM and ANQGSEA. V lost 8 bases to trimming and J lost 0 bases, with 14 bases between them. This CDR3 is 14 amino acids long. The CDR3 sequence is CSHEDWSSYNEQFF. CDR3 sequence (DNA): TGCAGCCACGAGGACTGGAGCTCCTACAATGAGCAGTTCTTC.

V is TRBV5-1 and J is TRBJ2-1; D not resolved. The CDR3 runs 16 residues. The ends were cut back, 1 base at V and 2 bases at J, with 13 bases in the middle. Germline V gene data show CDR1 as SGHRS and CDR2 as YFSETQ. CDR3 sequence reads: CASSLRPDRAYNEQFF. CDR3 sequence (DNA): TGCGCCAGCAGCTTGCGACCGGACCGAGCCTACAATGAGCAGTTCTTC. Filled out from reference TRBV5-1 and TRBJ2-1, the complete variable domain reads KAGVTQTPRYLIKTRGQQVTLSCSPISGHRSVSWYQQTPGQGLQFLFEYFSETQRNKGNFPGRFSGRQFSNSRSEMNVSTLELGDSALYLCASSLRPDRAYNEQFFGPGTRLTVL.

This chain links TRBV12-3 or TRBV12-4 with TRBJ2-1; D uncertain. The CDR3 is 12 residues long. Trimming removed 5 bases at V and 10 bases at J, with 12 bases between. CDR3 loop: CASSGNEREQFF. The CDR3 DNA is TGTGCCAGCAGTGGAAACGAGAGGGAGCAGTTCTTC.

This clonotype was counted only a few times. J is TRBJ2-3 and V is TRBV11-2; the D gene could be TRBD1 or TRBD2 (6 bases each). There are 16 residues in the CDR3. Germline V gene sequence: CDR1 SGHAT, CDR2 FQNNGV. Trimming shortened V by 5 bases and J by 3 bases, and 18 bases separated the two germline ends. CDR3 DNA sequence: TGTGCCAGCAGCGCCTGGGGGGCTGCCCAAACAGATACGCAGTATTTT. This encodes CASSAWGAAQTDTQYF. Full variable domain (outside the CDR3, taken from reference TRBV11-2 and TRBJ2-3): EAGVAQSPRYKIIEKRQSVAFWCNPISGHATLYWYQQILGQGPKLLIQFQNNGVVDDSQLPKDRFSAERLKGVDSTLKIQPAKLEDSAVYLCASSAWGAAQTDTQYFGPGTRLTVL.

The chain has TRBV28 and TRBJ1-6, with a possible D match to TRBD1 (5 bases). The germline V and J ends were trimmed by 2 bases and 7 bases, with 9 bases remaining between them. The CDR3 is 14 amino acids. Germline CDR1 MDHEN, CDR2 SYDVKM. CDR3 region: CASSLMTDNSPLHF. The CDR3 DNA follows: TGTGCCAGCAGTTTAATGACAGACAATTCACCCCTCCACTTT.

This clonotype was observed a handful of times. This rearrangement joins TRBV10-3 to TRBJ2-1; 13 bases are a match to TRBD2. The CDR3 runs 18 residues. Germline loops: CDR1 ENHRY, CDR2 SYGVKD. V trimming: 10 bases; J trimming: 0 bases; junction bases outside the gene matches: 12. The CDR3, as DNA: TGTGCCACCCTCTCCGGGACTAGCGGGACCTTCTCCTACAATGAGCAGTTCTTC. Translating it yields CATLSGTSGTFSYNEQFF.

This clonotype was counted at least ten times. The CDR3 sequence is CASSLGGHTGNTQYF. CDR3 DNA sequence: TGTGCCAGCAGCTTAGGGGGGCATACGGGGAATACGCAGTATTTT. The V call is TRBV7-2, the J call TRBJ2-3; possibly TRBD1 for D (6 bases). This CDR3 spans 15 amino acids. The germline CDR1 and CDR2 sequences are SGHTA and FQGNSA. With 1 base removed from V and 7 bases from J, the gap between germline ends came to 15 bases.